This T cell receptor beta chain was identified during a study of shared clonotypes between healthy human individuals. General study findings and limits: Clonotype sharing among donors was expected to depend on sequencing depth.

Evenly divided among several immunoSEQ plates was the genomic DNA of each subset. Authors' data handling: Filtering differed because ImmunoSEQ produced junction-only sequences that carried no quality scores. The data were produced by immunoSEQ multiplex PCR, yet TCRdb's version contains in-frame clones alone and is incomplete. V and J calls and clone size follow that table, whereas D and trimming were derived from the DNA. Counted here are approximately 2.1 million clones, over 90% occurring once; the ten biggest clones make up 0.39%. Note on this clone: Its antigen is unidentified.

Germline V gives CDR1 SGHDN, CDR2 FVKESK. The CDR3 is made up of 15 amino acids. V lost 3 bases, J lost 2 bases, and 13 bases lay in between. This sequence was found in a man aged 18 to 29 in good health. Some clones in this sample may be carry-over from other donors' samples. What was sequenced was naive CD4+ T cells from PBMCs. Subset in this sample: CD45RA+ positively selected. J is TRBJ2-5 and V is TRBV14; a possible D gene is TRBD1 (5 bases). The CDR3 DNA sequence: TGTGCCAGCAGCCACTCCTGGACACCTCAAGAGACCCAGTACTTC. This sequence encodes CASSHSWTPQETQYF.